This passage covers 6 T cell receptor beta chains from one sample sequenced in a study of T cells in localized non-small cell lung cancer. Clones were read by immunoSEQ multiplex PCR, and TCRdb kept only the in-frame ones, dropping some. The data show 20,000 to 30,000 clones, 70% to 90% seen once. The input for sequencing was peripheral blood, taken before any cancer treatment. The receptors shown here come from an older female donor with stage I lung adenocarcinoma.

CDR3 in amino acids: CASSFIPTGNTEAFF. The DNA of the CDR3 is TGTGCCAGCAGCTTCATCCCGACAGGGAACACTGAAGCTTTCTTT. The chain recombines TRBV14 with TRBJ1-1; maybe TRBD1 (6 bases). The CDR3 consists of 15 residues. Germline CDR1 reads SGHDN; CDR2 reads FVKESK. Trimming left V 5 bases short and J 1 base short, with 14 bases between.

The chain carries TRBV11-3 and TRBJ1-4; 9 bases match TRBD1. The germline gives CDR1 SGHNT, CDR2 YENEEA. V was clipped by 5 bases and J by 8 bases; unmatched bases: 9. The CDR3 has 15 residues. CDR3 amino acids: CASSAPGTGLEKLFF. CDR3 sequence (DNA): TGTGCCAGCAGCGCGCCCGGGACAGGGCTAGAAAAACTGTTTTTT.

CDR3: CASSRMGLDPTGSNQPQHF. DNA for the CDR3: TGTGCCAGCTCAAGAATGGGTCTGGACCCGACGGGTAGCAATCAGCCCCAGCATTTT. The gene calls are TRBV18 and TRBJ1-5; D not certain. The CDR3 consists of 19 residues. The germline gives CDR1 KGHSH, CDR2 LQKENI. The V end lost 5 bases, the J end lost 0 bases, and 23 bases lay between the germline ends.

This clone came up once. The rearrangement uses TRBV2 and TRBJ2-7, with TRBD2 as a possible D gene (5 bases). Germline V gene lookup returns CDR1 SNHLY and CDR2 FYNNEI. The CDR3 spans 14 residues. Trimming cost V 7 bases and J 2 bases, with 15 bases left between them. The CDR3 spells CASNQSPGTYEQYF. CDR3 nucleotides: TGTGCCAGCAACCAAAGCCCGGGGACCTACGAGCAGTACTTC.

The rearrangement uses TRBV19 and TRBJ1-1; unclear D gene. The length of the CDR3 is 15 residues. The germline CDR1 and CDR2 sequences are LNHDA and SQIVND (reference sequence). V lost 6 bases to trimming and J lost 4 bases, with 18 bases between them. CDR3 sequence (DNA): TGTGCCAGTAGGTCCCTGAGGAGGGCTGGCACTGAAGCTTTCTTT. Encoded protein: CASRSLRRAGTEAFF.

CDR3: CAWSVRNRGLAGDRTGELFF. The CDR3 coding sequence is TGTGCCTGGAGTGTTAGGAATCGCGGACTAGCGGGAGATCGGACCGGGGAGCTGTTTTTT. The chain recombines TRBV30 with TRBJ2-2, with TRBD2 matching 13 bases. There are 20 residues in the CDR3. After removal of 0 bases from V and 5 bases from J, the junction contained 15 bases not matched to a gene. Germline V gives CDR1 GTSNPN, CDR2 SVGIG (reference sequence).